This paragraph reports one TCR beta chain. The antigen remains unidentified. The V gene lost 3 bases and the J gene lost 3 bases, with 12 bases spanning the gap. Germline assignment: CDR1 SGHNT and CDR2 YYREEE (reference sequence). The length of the CDR3 is 14 residues. This record comes from a study of PD-1 blockade in mismatch repair-deficient tumors. Study summary: Patients had fewer than 15 mismatch repair-deficient cancer types and were previously treated and progressing.

All patients were mismatch repair deficient, assessed by either PCR or immunohistochemistry. This table comes from immunoSEQ multiplex PCR, and its TCRdb copy is limited to in-frame clones, with some not included. The sample shows tens of thousands of clones, more than 65% of them seen only once. Study-wide points: After pembrolizumab, tumor-resident clones rose rapidly, then generally contracted before radiologic responses.

Specimen: peripheral blood, collected 12 weeks after starting pembrolizumab. The receptor was derived from an adult with mismatch repair-deficient cancer. The chain joins TRBV5-4 to TRBJ2-5; perhaps TRBD2 as D (6 bases). As DNA, the CDR3 is TGTGCCAGCAGCTCGGGGACTGAGGAAGAGACCCAGTACTTC. As protein: CASSSGTEEETQYF.